The rows below give T cell receptor beta chains drawn from one sample of a study of T cells in Graves' hyperthyroidism and ophthalmopathy. In TCRdb, the multiplex PCR reads were re-called with MiXCR into one record per CDR3 protein. This sample has more than 350,000 distinct CDR3 sequences, with around 15% found just once. The source material was blood. The source is an older woman with Graves' ophthalmopathy. CDR3s include the opening cysteine and the closing phenylalanine or tryptophan. D genes are given only for firm matches. For some rows the clone size is stated as once, few or many, or as a class when expanded; others skip it.

v_gene	abundance	j_gene	d_gene	CDR3nt	CDR3aa
TRBV20-1	many	TRBJ2-5	NA	TGCAGTGCTAGAGAGCCTCGGGGTAGCGTGTCACTCCAAGAGACCCAGTACTTC	CSAREPRGSVSLQETQYF
TRBV28	many	TRBJ2-2	TRBD1	TGTGCCAGCAGCTATCCGGGACAGGGATACGGGGAGCTGTTTTTT	CASSYPGQGYGELFF
TRBV20-1	few	TRBJ1-6	NA	TGCAGTGCTGACGGGGCAGATAATTCACCCCTCCACTTT	CSADGADNSPLHF
TRBV20-1	few	TRBJ2-2	NA	TGCAGTGCTAGAGTGGTCACCGGGGAGCTGTTTTTT	CSARVVTGELFF
TRBV6-1	many	TRBJ1-1	TRBD1	TGTGCCAGCAGGATGACAGGGGACGGTGAAGCTTTCTTT	CASRMTGDGEAFF
TRBV7-9	many	TRBJ2-1	TRBD1	TGTGCCAGCAGCCCTTATGGAGGAGGACAGGGGGCCGATGAGCAGTTCTTC	CASSPYGGGQGADEQFF
TRBV7-9	NA	TRBJ1-4	NA	TGTGCCAGCAGCCCTGAGGAGGCCTTCGGTGAAAAACTGTTTTTT	CASSPEEAFGEKLFF
TRBV6-1	many	TRBJ1-2	TRBD1	TGTGCCAGCACCCAACAGGGGAATCATAACTATGGCTACACCTTC	CASTQQGNHNYGYTF
TRBV12-5	few	TRBJ2-7	NA	TGTGCTAGTGCCTTGTCTGCATCATCTAGCGCTTCCTACGAGCAGTACTTC	CASALSASSSASYEQYF
TRBV20-1	many	TRBJ2-7	TRBD1	TGCAGTGCTGAAACCGGGACAGGGGCACAAGAGCAGTACTTC	CSAETGTGAQEQYF
TRBV10-2	many	TRBJ2-2	NA	TGCGCCAGCAGTATAGATCCCTGGTCCGGGGAGCTGTTTTTT	CASSIDPWSGELFF
TRBV30	many	TRBJ2-5	TRBD1	TGTGCCTGGTCCAACGGACAGGTGGCGTACTTC	CAWSNGQVAYF
TRBV5-5	NA	TRBJ1-2	TRBD1	TGTGCCAGCAGCCTCGGACAGGGAAGGGACTATGGCTACACCTTC	CASSLGQGRDYGYTF
TRBV7-9	few	TRBJ2-4	NA	TGTGCCAGCAGCCGCGCAGGGATCACCAAAAACATTCAGTACTTC	CASSRAGITKNIQYF
TRBV18	many	TRBJ1-2	NA	TGTGCCAGCTCACCACAATCGACAGACTATGGCTACACCTTC	CASSPQSTDYGYTF
TRBV28	many	TRBJ2-7	TRBD2	TGTGCCAGCAGTCTTATGGTGGGACTAGCGGTCTACGAGCAGTACTTC	CASSLMVGLAVYEQYF
TRBV20-1	many	TRBJ2-7	TRBD2	TGCAGTGCTAGAAGGCCTAGCGGGTTCGAGGGGGAGCAGTACTTC	CSARRPSGFEGEQYF